This T cell receptor (beta chain) derives from a study of CD8 T cells in ankylosing spondylitis. Study-level findings and limits: Characteristic of ankylosing spondylitis blood, it appeared, was a TCR beta motif comprising several highly homologous variants.

About this clonotype: What it recognizes is unknown.

As the method for making TCR beta libraries, quantitative 5'-RACE with molecular barcodes was used. TCRdb used MiXCR to reprocess the 5' RACE reads, holding one entry per CDR3 protein. The sample consists of about 33,000 distinct CDR3 sequences, more than 13% of them appearing once. Sequencing was performed on blood. The TCR originated in a male donor with ankylosing spondylitis or in good health (not recorded which).

The chain's CDR3 is CASSLSGSQETQYF. CDR3 bases: TGTGCCAGCAGCTTATCTGGTAGTCAAGAGACCCAGTACTTC. The rearrangement uses TRBV7-9 and TRBJ2-5, with D hard to call. Germline values: CDR1 SEHNR, CDR2 FQNEAQ (reference sequence). V shed 2 bases and J shed 2 bases, with 9 bases lying between them. CDR3 length: 14 residues.